The sequence of this TCR beta chain was determined in a study of T cells in Graves' hyperthyroidism and ophthalmopathy. Template material for amplifying TCR beta CDR3 regions consisted of RNA transcripts. The HTBI primer set drove a first-round RT-PCR of the TCR CDR3. From the multiplex PCR reads, TCRdb called clonotypes with MiXCR, one entry per CDR3 protein. This sample has approximately 640,000 distinct CDR3 sequences, with about 45% found just once. Remarks on this clonotype: What it binds is not known.

General study results and limits: A 13 V-J model separated ophthalmopathy from stable hyperthyroidism.

The CDR3 contains 15 residues. Germline trimming cut 7 bases from V and 7 bases from J; bases unmatched to any gene: 11. Germline V gene sequence: CDR1 SGHVS, CDR2 FQNEAQ. What was sequenced was peripheral blood or thyroid tissue (not recorded which). The chain is built from TRBV7-8 and TRBJ1-5; 9 positions agree with TRBD1. This receptor was identified in an adult man with Graves' disease, either hyperthyroidism or ophthalmopathy (not recorded which). CDR3 residues: CASNIQGADRQPQHF. Written as DNA, the CDR3 is TGTGCCAGCAACATACAGGGGGCAGATAGACAGCCCCAGCATTTT.